The 20 T cell receptor beta chains reported below all come from one sample, sequenced in a study of glioma-infiltrating T cells after dendritic cell vaccination (TCRdb year 2016). Libraries were constructed by the immunoSEQ multiplex PCR assay. Not all clones reach the TCRdb copy of this immuneACCESS table, which keeps in-frame sequences only. Checked studies attribute under half of the gap to unresolved V genes and leave the rest unexplained. This sample gives about 99,000 clones in total; around 81% of them show up just once. The ten largest clonotypes hold less than 15% of the sample. The sample was blood, taken before dendritic cell vaccination. These receptors originate from a human donor with glioblastoma.

This chain joins TRBV4-3 and TRBJ2-3; D uncertain. Germline V lookup: CDR1 LGHNA, CDR2 YSLEER. V was trimmed by 4 bases and J by 3 bases, leaving 11 bases between them. CDR3 length equals 14 residues. In DNA, the CDR3 is TGCGCCAGCAGCCCACAACCGAAGACAGATACGCAGTATTTT. Translation: CASSPQPKTDTQYF.

The V gene is TRBV6-4, the J gene TRBJ2-3, with TRBD2 matching over 8 bases. The V and J ends lost 0 bases and 0 bases, in that order; junction bases with no gene match: 5. The CDR3 spans 17 residues. Per the germline V gene, CDR1 is MRHNA and CDR2 is SNTAGT. This chain's CDR3 is CASSDSPAGESTDTQYF. In nucleotides, the CDR3 is TGTGCCAGCAGTGACTCTCCAGCGGGGGAGAGCACAGATACGCAGTATTTT.

Only one count was recorded for this clone. The chain carries TRBV15 and TRBJ1-1; D is uncertain. V lost 2 bases, J lost 3 bases, and 10 bases lay in between. The CDR3 contains 14 residues. Germline V CDR1 and CDR2: LNHNV, YYDKDF (reference sequence). The CDR3 DNA reads as TGTGCCACCAGCAGACCTACGCGAGACACTGAAGCTTTCTTT. It codes for CATSRPTRDTEAFF.

This chain connects TRBV7-2 to TRBJ2-7; 7 nucleotides agree with TRBD1. The germline CDR1 and CDR2 sequences are SGHTA and FQGNSA. J was trimmed by 6 bases and V by 4 bases; bases with no gene match: 6. The CDR3 runs 13 residues. CDR3 nucleotides: TGTGCCAGCAGCTCGACAGGGCTTACCGAGCAGTACTTC. It codes for CASSSTGLTEQYF.

J is TRBJ1-4 and V is TRBV21-1. TRBV21-1 is assigned pseudogene status. The CDR3 totals 15 residues. CDR3 nucleotide sequence: TGTGCCAGCACCCCACGAGGTCTCCCTAATGAAAAACTGTTTTTT. Translated: CASTPRGLPNEKLFF.

This chain links TRBV9 with TRBJ2-3, with TRBD1 matching over 8 bases. Germline values: CDR1 SGDLS, CDR2 YYNGEE. The CDR3 runs 15 residues. The ends lost 1 base at V and 1 base at J; junction bases unmatched: 2. Written as DNA, the CDR3 is TGTGCCAGCAGCGTACAGGGGGCCCGCACAGATACGCAGTATTTT. Amino acids: CASSVQGARTDTQYF.

This chain links TRBV7-3 with TRBJ1-3; D unclear. Germline loops: CDR1 SGHTA, CDR2 FQGTGA. Trimming shortened V by 2 bases and J by 0 bases, and 11 bases separated the two germline ends. The length of the CDR3 is 16 residues. CDR3 DNA: TGTGCCAGCAGCTTACAAGGCGGCTCCTCTGGAAACACCATATATTTT. The encoded protein is CASSLQGGSSGNTIYF.

This chain connects TRBV27 to TRBJ2-7; no clear D gene. V was shortened by 4 bases and J by 4 bases, with 17 bases between the two germline ends. CDR1 MNHEY and CDR2 SMNVEV come from the germline V gene (reference sequence). The length of the CDR3 is 15 residues. The CDR3 DNA reads as TGTGCCAGCAGTTCCAAACAGAAGACGGCATACGAGCAGTACTTC. This codes for CASSSKQKTAYEQYF.

In the case of this clone: Other DNA sequences in this specimen translate into the identical CDR3. This sequence joins TRBV18 and TRBJ2-7; D might be TRBD2 (6 bases). The CDR3 covers 14 residues. The germline gives CDR1 KGHSH, CDR2 LQKENI. The V and J ends lost 2 bases and 0 bases respectively, with 8 bases between them. The CDR3 spells CASSPGGVSYEQYF. Written as DNA, the CDR3 is TGTGCCAGCTCACCAGGCGGGGTCTCCTACGAGCAGTACTTC.

The chain combines TRBV6-5 with TRBJ1-6; 7 bases line up with TRBD1. The germline gives CDR1 MNHEY, CDR2 SVGAGI. This CDR3 is 13 amino acids long. The V segment lost 6 bases and the J segment 10 bases; nucleotides outside the gene matches: 6. In DNA, the CDR3 is TGTGCCAGCAGCAGGGGGGTGGGATCACCCCTCCACTTT. Protein product: CASSRGVGSPLHF.

The chain recombines TRBV4-1 with TRBJ1-6; 7 bases map to TRBD1. The germline V gene encodes CDR1 MGHRA and CDR2 YSYEKL. The CDR3 covers 15 residues. Germline trimming cut 1 base from V and 8 bases from J; bases unmatched to any gene: 5. CDR3 in DNA: TGCGCCAGCAGCCAAGGGGAAGGGGGCTATTCACCCCTCCACTTT. This encodes CASSQGEGGYSPLHF.

The chain uses TRBV10-3 and TRBJ2-1, with 8 positions matching TRBD2. CDR1 is ENHRY, CDR2 SYGVKD, per germline. This CDR3 has 16 residues. The junction had 15 bases not matched to a gene; V was cut back by 11 bases and J by 3 bases. CDR3 residues: CASRFGSGALYNEQFF. The CDR3 DNA reads TGTGCCTCGAGGTTCGGTAGCGGGGCTCTCTACAATGAGCAGTTCTTC.

A single count supports this clone. V gene TRBV7-9 combines with J gene TRBJ2-1; possible D gene TRBD2, 6 bases. Germline-derived CDR1 and CDR2 are SEHNR and FQNEAQ (reference sequence). This CDR3 is built from 13 residues. The germline V and J ends were trimmed by 0 bases and 15 bases, with 15 bases remaining between them. This CDR3 reads CASSLAQGGDLFF. The DNA of the CDR3 is TGTGCCAGCAGCTTAGCGCAGGGCGGGGATCTGTTCTTC. Combining the CDR3 with reference TRBV7-9 and TRBJ2-1 gives the whole variable domain DTGVSQNPRHKITKRGQNVTFRCDPISEHNRLYWYRQTLGQGPEFLTYFQNEAQLEKSRLLSDRFSAERPKGSFSTLEIQRTEQGDSAMYLCASSLAQGGDLFFGPGTRLTVL.

The chain carries TRBV10-3 and TRBJ1-1, with D possibly TRBD1 on 6 matching bases. The CDR3 has 14 residues. Looked up from germline, CDR1 is ENHRY and CDR2 is SYGVKD. The CDR3 sequence: CATTGGSTNTEAFF. DNA of the CDR3: TGTGCTACTACTGGGGGCAGTACCAACACTGAAGCTTTCTTT.

The gene calls are TRBV11-3 and TRBJ2-7, with a tentative D call TRBD1 (5 bases). The CDR3 loop spans 15 amino acids. The V gene lost 0 bases and the J gene lost 3 bases, with 12 bases spanning the gap. Looked up from germline, CDR1 is SGHNT and CDR2 is YENEEA. CDR3 region: CASSLDPGLNYEQYF. CDR3 in DNA: TGTGCCAGCAGCTTAGATCCAGGGTTGAACTACGAGCAGTACTTC.

V gene TRBV11-2 combines with J gene TRBJ2-3; D is uncertain. The CDR3 runs to 13 residues. The germline V gene encodes CDR1 SGHAT and CDR2 FQNNGV. V gave up 5 bases and J gave up 2 bases, with 8 bases separating them. Here the CDR3 reads CASSPRVTDTQYF. The DNA for the CDR3 is TGTGCCAGCAGCCCGCGTGTCACAGATACGCAGTATTTT.

The chain combines TRBV7-2 with TRBJ2-2; D is ambiguous. The V and J ends lost 1 base and 7 bases respectively, with 7 bases between them. The CDR3 consists of 13 residues. Germline CDR1 is SGHTA and CDR2 is FQGNSA. The CDR3 nucleotides are TGTGCCAGCAGCTTAGTCCCCGGCGGGGAGCTGTTTTTT. Amino acid sequence: CASSLVPGGELFF.

The CDR3 loop is CATSRDRETGSYEQYF. CDR3 in DNA: TGTGCCACCAGCAGAGATAGGGAGACAGGATCCTACGAGCAGTACTTC. The V and J genes are TRBV15 and TRBJ2-7; TRBD1 is a possible D gene (6 bases). The CDR3 is 16 residues long. Per the germline V gene, CDR1 is LNHNV and CDR2 is YYDKDF (reference sequence). Trimming stripped 0 bases from V and 1 base from J, with 13 bases between.

The CDR3 region is CASSQQRGGKNIQYF. CDR3 nucleotide sequence: TGTGCCAGCAGCCAGCAGCGGGGGGGGAAAAACATTCAGTACTTC. This chain links TRBV5-4 with TRBJ2-4; 10 positions match TRBD2. Germline V lookup: CDR1 SGHNT, CDR2 YYREEE (reference sequence). The ends lost 4 bases at V and 4 bases at J; junction bases unmatched: 5. The CDR3 loop spans 15 amino acids. Supplemented by reference TRBV5-4 and TRBJ2-4, the full variable domain reads ETGVTQSPTHLIKTRGQQVTLRCSSQSGHNTVSWYQQALGQGPQFIFQYYREEENGRGNFPPRFSGLQFPNYSSELNVNALELDDSALYLCASSQQRGGKNIQYFGAGTRLSVL.

The chain is built from TRBV5-8 and TRBJ1-6; TRBD1 matches 8 bases. V was clipped by 4 bases and J by 3 bases; unmatched bases: 6. Germline CDR1 and CDR2: SGHTS and YDEGEE. This CDR3 contains 16 residues. The DNA for the CDR3 is TGTGCCAGCAGCCTCGGACAGGGAGTCTATAATTCACCCCTCCACTTT. Its translation is CASSLGQGVYNSPLHF.